These 14 T cell receptor beta chains were sequenced from one sample in a study of T-cell memory formation after mild COVID-19. TCRdb re-called the 5' RACE reads through MiXCR, storing one row per CDR3 protein. The profile shows over 250,000 distinct CDR3 sequences, 15% of them singletons. The material sequenced was PBMCs or a T cell subset sorted from them (not recorded which). The receptors shown here come from a man younger than 35 who had mild COVID-19 (a few samples of this study predate the infection). Cell type and time point are not known.

V gene TRBV14 combines with J gene TRBJ2-5; D unclear. The V and J ends lost 2 bases and 5 bases respectively, with 9 bases between them. The CDR3 sequence is 13 residues long. CDR1 SGHDN and CDR2 FVKESK come from the germline V gene. The DNA of the CDR3 is TGTGCCAGCAGCCAAATGGAATGGGAGACCCAGTACTTC. Translating it yields CASSQMEWETQYF.

The chain uses TRBV28 and TRBJ1-1, with D unresolved. Trimming took 8 bases from V and 7 from J, leaving 14 bases between them. The CDR3 consists of 12 residues. Germline V CDR1 and CDR2: MDHEN, SYDVKM. The CDR3 DNA reads as TGTGCCAGCCGAGACACCGGCGGTGAAGCTTTCTTT. It specifies CASRDTGGEAFF.

This clonotype occurred a few times. The chain uses TRBV18 and TRBJ1-1; D might be TRBD1 (5 bases). The length of the CDR3 is 13 residues. CDR1 is KGHSH, CDR2 LQKENI, per germline. The germline V and J ends were trimmed by 6 bases and 0 bases, with 8 bases remaining between them. The CDR3: CASSGTMNTEAFF. The CDR3 DNA reads TGTGCCAGCTCCGGGACCATGAACACTGAAGCTTTCTTT. The full variable domain, its missing parts supplied by reference TRBV18 and TRBJ1-1, is NAGVMQNPRHLVRRRGQEARLRCSPMKGHSHVYWYRQLPEEGLKFMVYLQKENIIDESGMPKERFSAEFPKEGPSILRIQQVVRGDSAAYFCASSGTMNTEAFFGQGTRLTVV.

This chain joins TRBV5-1 and TRBJ1-2; a weak D match, TRBD1 (6 bases). The CDR3 is made up of 15 amino acids. The ends were cut back, 6 bases at V and 7 bases at J, with 22 bases in the middle. Germline V gives CDR1 SGHRS, CDR2 YFSETQ. CDR3 protein: CASTNEAGGMRGYTF. DNA of the CDR3: TGCGCCAGCACTAACGAGGCGGGGGGCATGCGTGGCTACACCTTC.

The J gene is TRBJ2-2, the V gene TRBV4-3; 10 bases map to TRBD1. The CDR3 is 15 residues long. In germline, CDR1 is LGHNA, CDR2 YSLEER. With 4 bases clipped from V and 8 bases from J, the junction kept 7 bases outside the gene matches. CDR3 protein: CASSPGTGDMGELFF. CDR3 sequence (DNA): TGCGCCAGCAGCCCCGGGACAGGGGATATGGGGGAGCTGTTTTTT.

In this sample, this clonotype turned up a few times. The chain joins TRBV7-2 to TRBJ2-2; either TRBD1 or TRBD2 may supply D (6 bases each). Trimming removed 3 bases from V and 11 bases from J, with 19 bases in between. The CDR3 extends over 15 amino acids. Germline V lookup: CDR1 SGHTA, CDR2 FQGNSA. CDR3 sequence: CASSFFLGGSSELFF. The CDR3, as DNA: TGTGCCAGCAGCTTTTTTCTCGGGGGCTCCTCTGAGCTGTTTTTT.

This clonotype was observed a few times. The genes are TRBV6-6 and TRBJ1-3; D is ambiguous. The germline V gene encodes CDR1 MNHNY and CDR2 SVGAGI (reference sequence). The length of the CDR3 is 16 residues. Trimming removed 0 bases from V and 0 bases from J, with 9 bases in between. The chain's CDR3 is CASSYSLFLSGNTIYF. CDR3 nucleotides: TGTGCCAGCAGTTACTCGTTATTTCTCTCTGGAAACACCATATATTTT.

The chain combines TRBV3-1 with TRBJ1-4; no definite D call. CDR3 length: 16 amino acids. Germline CDR1 LGHDT, CDR2 YNNKEL (reference sequence). Trimming cost V 4 bases and J 0 bases, with 12 bases left between them. The CDR3, as DNA: TGTGCCAGCAGCCCAAAAGAGGAAGCAACTAATGAAAAACTGTTTTTT. Translated, it gives CASSPKEEATNEKLFF.

This clonotype came up a few times. The rearrangement joins TRBV11-2 to TRBJ2-1, with D possibly TRBD2 on 6 matching bases. CDR3 size: 13 residues. The V and J ends lost 11 bases and 3 bases respectively, with 14 bases between them. Germline lookup yields CDR1 SGHAT and CDR2 FQNNGV. The DNA of the CDR3 is TGTGCCTCCTACCGGGAGCTCTACAATGAGCAGTTCTTC. Encoded protein: CASYRELYNEQFF. Full variable domain (missing parts from reference TRBV11-2 and TRBJ2-1): EAGVAQSPRYKIIEKRQSVAFWCNPISGHATLYWYQQILGQGPKLLIQFQNNGVVDDSQLPKDRFSAERLKGVDSTLKIQPAKLEDSAVYLCASYRELYNEQFFGPGTRLTVL.

This clonotype was counted many times. The rearrangement links TRBV5-1 to TRBJ2-7, with D uncertain. V lost 3 bases, J lost 0 bases, and 7 bases lay in between. Germline V gene data show CDR1 as SGHRS and CDR2 as YFSETQ. CDR3 length equals 13 residues. In nucleotides, the CDR3 is TGCGCCAGCAGCTCCCCGTCCTCCTACGAGCAGTACTTC. This sequence encodes CASSSPSSYEQYF.

This clonotype was seen more than once but under ten times. The chain links TRBV2 to TRBJ2-1, with 7 bases matching TRBD2. This CDR3 spans 15 amino acids. Germline lookup yields CDR1 SNHLY and CDR2 FYNNEI. Trimming took 2 bases from V and 8 from J; bases not matched to a gene: 9. The CDR3 is CASSESRGGVYEQFF. CDR3 DNA sequence: TGTGCCAGCAGTGAATCTCGCGGGGGTGTATATGAGCAGTTCTTC. The full variable domain, with the rest looked up from reference TRBV2 and TRBJ2-1, is EPEVTQTPSHQVTQMGQEVILRCVPISNHLYFYWYRQILGQKVEFLVSFYNNEISEKSEIFDDQFSVERPDGSNFTLKIRSTKLEDSAMYFCASSESRGGVYEQFFGPGTRLTVL.

The chain is built from TRBV7-9 and TRBJ1-3; D is unclear. The CDR3 length is 15 residues. The V end was cut by 1 base, the J end by 8 bases, with 15 bases between. CDR1 and CDR2 (germline): SEHNR, FQNEAQ (reference sequence). CDR3 nucleotide sequence: TGTGCCAGCAGCTTAGACGGACGGTGGATAGACACCATATATTTT. Translated, it gives CASSLDGRWIDTIYF.

The chain's CDR3 is CASSQQPLTDTQYF. The CDR3 DNA sequence: TGCGCCAGCAGCCAACAGCCCCTGACAGATACGCAGTATTTT. This rearrangement joins TRBV4-3 to TRBJ2-3; no reliable D call. V lost 2 bases, J lost 3 bases, and 9 bases lay in between. The CDR3 loop spans 14 amino acids. Germline loops: CDR1 LGHNA, CDR2 YSLEER.

The V gene is TRBV15, the J gene TRBJ2-2; TRBD2 matches 11 bases. CDR3 length: 19 amino acids. Germline lookup yields CDR1 LNHNV and CDR2 YYDKDF (reference sequence). The V segment lost 0 bases and the J segment 5 bases; nucleotides outside the gene matches: 11. CDR3 sequence reads: CATSRDVEVASGGTGELFF. CDR3 nucleotide sequence: TGTGCCACCAGCAGAGATGTAGAGGTCGCTAGCGGGGGGACCGGGGAGCTGTTTTTT.